The 5 T cell receptor beta chains given below trace back to one sample, sequenced in a study of blood T cell repertoires in COVID-19. Using immunoSEQ multiplex PCR, the repertoire was profiled, and TCRdb retains in-frame clones only, with some absent. The table records under 250,000 clones, about 84% of them present only once. The sequencing input was PBMCs or T cells enriched from blood (not recorded which). These receptors all come from a man in his fifties or sixties who had recovered from COVID-19.

For the CDR3, the DNA is TGTGCCAGCAGCTTGGTACAGGGGGCGGCGGCCTACGAGCAGTACTTC. Translating it yields CASSLVQGAAAYEQYF. The V call is TRBV5-6, the J call TRBJ2-7, with TRBD1 identical over 9 bases. The CDR3 loop spans 16 amino acids. After removal of 0 bases from V and 2 bases from J, the junction contained 6 bases not matched to a gene. CDR1 is SGHDT and CDR2 is YYEEEE in the germline V gene.

The chain carries TRBV3-1 (or the pseudogene TRBV3-2) and TRBJ2-7, with D unresolved. The ends were cut back, 4 bases at V and 4 bases at J, with 17 bases in the middle. The CDR3 totals 15 residues. In germline, CDR1 is LGHDT, CDR2 YNNKEL (reference sequence). The CDR3 loop is CASSPVLEATYEQYF. Here the CDR3 DNA reads TGTGCCAGCAGCCCAGTCCTAGAGGCAACATACGAGCAGTACTTC.

This sequence joins TRBV5-1 and TRBJ1-4; 7 nucleotides line up with TRBD1. Germline V lookup: CDR1 SGHRS, CDR2 YFSETQ. The junction had 8 bases not matched to a gene; V was cut back by 4 bases and J by 8 bases. The CDR3 runs 14 residues. This CDR3 reads CASSQGGAGEKLFF. CDR3 nucleotide sequence: TGCGCCAGCAGCCAAGGGGGCGCCGGGGAAAAACTGTTTTTT.

The V call is TRBV6-4, the J call TRBJ1-1; D ambiguous. V shed 6 bases and J shed 0 bases, with 8 bases lying between them. The CDR3 extends over 13 amino acids. Germline CDR1 reads MRHNA; CDR2 reads SNTAGT. The CDR3 reads CASRISVNTEAFF. CDR3 bases: TGTGCCAGCAGGATTAGCGTGAACACTGAAGCTTTCTTT.

The rearrangement links TRBV6-5 to TRBJ2-7; the D gene is possibly TRBD1 (5 bases). Germline-derived CDR1 and CDR2 are MNHEY and SVGAGI. This CDR3 has 12 amino acids. The V gene lost 6 bases and the J gene lost 3 bases, with 9 bases spanning the gap. The CDR3 loop reads CASRGQFYEQYF. CDR3 DNA: TGTGCCAGCAGAGGACAATTCTACGAGCAGTACTTC.